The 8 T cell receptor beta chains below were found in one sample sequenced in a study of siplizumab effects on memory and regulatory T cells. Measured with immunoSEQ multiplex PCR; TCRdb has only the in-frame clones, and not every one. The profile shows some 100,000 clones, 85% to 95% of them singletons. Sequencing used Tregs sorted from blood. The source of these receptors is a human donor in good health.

This CDR3 is CSVRRVDPSTDTQYF. The CDR3 nucleotides read TGCAGCGTAAGAAGGGTGGACCCTAGCACAGATACGCAGTATTTT. This chain uses TRBV29-1 with TRBJ2-3, with D hard to call. V dropped 6 bases and J dropped 0 bases, with 16 bases sitting between them. This CDR3 contains 15 residues. Germline lookup yields CDR1 SQVTM and CDR2 ANQGSEA.

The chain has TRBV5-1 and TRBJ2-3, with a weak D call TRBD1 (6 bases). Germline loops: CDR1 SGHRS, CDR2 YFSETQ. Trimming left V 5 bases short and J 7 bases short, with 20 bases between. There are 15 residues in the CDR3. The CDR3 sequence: CASRTGGTIQNTQYF. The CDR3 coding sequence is TGCGCCAGCAGGACAGGTGGGACAATCCAAAATACGCAGTATTTT. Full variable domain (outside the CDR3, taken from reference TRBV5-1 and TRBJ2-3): KAGVTQTPRYLIKTRGQQVTLSCSPISGHRSVSWYQQTPGQGLQFLFEYFSETQRNKGNFPGRFSGRQFSNSRSEMNVSTLELGDSALYLCASRTGGTIQNTQYFGPGTRLTVL.

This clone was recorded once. Here the CDR3 DNA reads TGCGCCAGCAGCTTGGTAGCGGGAGAGGAGGGTTGGGCCAAAAACATTCAGTACTTC. Its translation is CASSLVAGEEGWAKNIQYF. The chain employs TRBV5-1 and TRBJ2-4; 9 positions match TRBD2. V shed 0 bases, J shed 1 base, and the junction held 11 bases outside the gene matches. Germline V gene lookup returns CDR1 SGHRS and CDR2 YFSETQ. The CDR3 totals 19 residues.

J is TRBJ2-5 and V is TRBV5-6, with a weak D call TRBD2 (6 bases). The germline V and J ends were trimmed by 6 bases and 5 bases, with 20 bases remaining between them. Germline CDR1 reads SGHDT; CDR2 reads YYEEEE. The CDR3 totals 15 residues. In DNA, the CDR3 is TGTGCCAGCACCACCCTAGCGTCGGGGGAGGAGACCCAGTACTTC. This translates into CASTTLASGEETQYF.

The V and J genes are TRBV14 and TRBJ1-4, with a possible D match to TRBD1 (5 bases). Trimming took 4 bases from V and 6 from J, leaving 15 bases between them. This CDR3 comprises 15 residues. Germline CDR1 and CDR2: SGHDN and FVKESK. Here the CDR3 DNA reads TGTGCCAGCAGCCCCCTGGGGCTAGGGTATGAAAAACTGTTTTTT. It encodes CASSPLGLGYEKLFF.

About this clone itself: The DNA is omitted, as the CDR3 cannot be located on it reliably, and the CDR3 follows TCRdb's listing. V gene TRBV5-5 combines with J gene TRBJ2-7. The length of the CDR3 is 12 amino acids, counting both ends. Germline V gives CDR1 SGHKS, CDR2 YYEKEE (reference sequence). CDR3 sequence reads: CASSFGPGEQYF.

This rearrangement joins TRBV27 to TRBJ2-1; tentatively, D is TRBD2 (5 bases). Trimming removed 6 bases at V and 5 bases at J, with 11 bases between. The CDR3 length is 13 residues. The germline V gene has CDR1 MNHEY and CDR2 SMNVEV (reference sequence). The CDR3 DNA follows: TGTGCCAGCAGCCCGACTACTCACAATGAGCAGTTCTTC. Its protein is CASSPTTHNEQFF.

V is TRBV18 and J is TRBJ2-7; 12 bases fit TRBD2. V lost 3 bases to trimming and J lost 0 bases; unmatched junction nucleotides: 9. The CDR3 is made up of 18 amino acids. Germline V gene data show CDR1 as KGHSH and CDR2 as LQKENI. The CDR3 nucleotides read TGTGCCAGCTCACCGATCCCCTTACTAGCGGGAGGCTCCTACGAGCAGTACTTC. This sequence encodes CASSPIPLLAGGSYEQYF.